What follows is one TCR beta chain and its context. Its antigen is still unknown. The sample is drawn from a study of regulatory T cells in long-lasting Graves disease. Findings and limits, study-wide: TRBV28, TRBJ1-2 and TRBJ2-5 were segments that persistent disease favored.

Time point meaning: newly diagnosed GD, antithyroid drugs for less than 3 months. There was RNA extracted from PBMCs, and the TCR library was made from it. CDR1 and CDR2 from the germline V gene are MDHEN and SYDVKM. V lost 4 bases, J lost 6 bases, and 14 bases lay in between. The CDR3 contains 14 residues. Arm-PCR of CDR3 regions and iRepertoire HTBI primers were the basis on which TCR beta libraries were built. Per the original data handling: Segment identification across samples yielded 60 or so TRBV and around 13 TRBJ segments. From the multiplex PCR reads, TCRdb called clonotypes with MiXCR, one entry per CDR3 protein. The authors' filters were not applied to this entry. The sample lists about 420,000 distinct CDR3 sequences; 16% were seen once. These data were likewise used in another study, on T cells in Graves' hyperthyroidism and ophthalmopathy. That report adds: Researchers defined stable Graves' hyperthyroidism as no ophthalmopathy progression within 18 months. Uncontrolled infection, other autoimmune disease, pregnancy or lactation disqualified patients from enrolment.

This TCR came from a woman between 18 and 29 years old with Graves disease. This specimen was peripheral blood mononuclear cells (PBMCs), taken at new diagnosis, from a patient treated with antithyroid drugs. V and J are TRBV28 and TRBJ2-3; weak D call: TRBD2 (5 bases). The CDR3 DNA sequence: TGTGCCAGCAGTTATCGAGGGCTAAAGGATACGCAGTATTTT. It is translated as CASSYRGLKDTQYF.